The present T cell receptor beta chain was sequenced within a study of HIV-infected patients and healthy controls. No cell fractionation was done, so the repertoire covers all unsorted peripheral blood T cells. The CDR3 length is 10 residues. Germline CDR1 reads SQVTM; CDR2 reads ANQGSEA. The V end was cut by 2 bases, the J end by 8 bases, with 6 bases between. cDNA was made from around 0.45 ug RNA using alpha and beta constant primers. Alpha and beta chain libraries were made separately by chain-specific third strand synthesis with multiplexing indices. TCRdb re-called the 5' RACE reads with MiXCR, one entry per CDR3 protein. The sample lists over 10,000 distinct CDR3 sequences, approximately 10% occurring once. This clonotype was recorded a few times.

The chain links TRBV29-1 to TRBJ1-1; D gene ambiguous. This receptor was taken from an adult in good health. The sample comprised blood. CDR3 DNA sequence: TGCAGCGTTGAACTGACAGAAGCTTTCTTT. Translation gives CSVELTEAFF.